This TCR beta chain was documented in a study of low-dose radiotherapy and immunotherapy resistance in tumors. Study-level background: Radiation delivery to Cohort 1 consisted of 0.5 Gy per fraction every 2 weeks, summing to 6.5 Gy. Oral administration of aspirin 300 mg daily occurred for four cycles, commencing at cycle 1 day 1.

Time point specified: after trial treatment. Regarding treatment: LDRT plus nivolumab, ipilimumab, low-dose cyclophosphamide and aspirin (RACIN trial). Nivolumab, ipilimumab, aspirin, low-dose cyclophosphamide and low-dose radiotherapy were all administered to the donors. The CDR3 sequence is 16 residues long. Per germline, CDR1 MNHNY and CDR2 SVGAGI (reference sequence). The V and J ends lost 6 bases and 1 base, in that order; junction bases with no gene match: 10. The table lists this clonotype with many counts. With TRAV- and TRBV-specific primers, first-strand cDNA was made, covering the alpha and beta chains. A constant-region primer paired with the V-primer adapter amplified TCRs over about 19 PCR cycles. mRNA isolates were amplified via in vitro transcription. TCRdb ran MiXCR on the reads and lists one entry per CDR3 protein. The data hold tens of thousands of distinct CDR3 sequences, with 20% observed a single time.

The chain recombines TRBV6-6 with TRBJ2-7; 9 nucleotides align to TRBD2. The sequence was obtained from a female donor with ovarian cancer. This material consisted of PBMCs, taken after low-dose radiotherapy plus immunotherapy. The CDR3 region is CASREKAGGRSYEQYF. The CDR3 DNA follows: TGTGCCAGCAGAGAAAAAGCGGGAGGACGGTCCTACGAGCAGTACTTC.